The source of this T cell receptor beta chain is a study of T cell repertoires in cytomegalovirus infection. Whole-study findings and limits: The ex vivo response showed dominance by HLA-C-restricted CMV-specific TCR beta clonotypes.

The CDR3 is made up of 13 amino acids. The V gene's germline CDR1 is SGHVS and CDR2 FQNEAQ. V was cut by 6 bases and J by 8 bases, with 16 bases left in between. In this sample, this clonotype turned up a few times. No antigen is known for it. TCRdb passed the reads through MiXCR, listing each CDR3 protein once. This repertoire shows around 740,000 distinct CDR3 sequences, less than 40% found once; its top ten account for around 3%. This clonotype was obtained from a human donor in good health (CMV status not recorded). Some clones in this sample may be carry-over from other donors' samples. The specimen was PBMCs. The chain has TRBV7-8 and TRBJ1-1; weak D call: TRBD1 (5 bases). CDR3 sequence: CASSLPGPLEAFF. The CDR3 DNA sequence: TGTGCCAGCAGTCTACCGGGACCTCTAGAAGCTTTCTTT.